This TCR beta chain was sequenced during a study of blood T cells in healthy people across ages. Findings and limits, study-wide: Researchers judged that diversity estimates from one million T cells fell short of true values.

Of note for this clonotype: Its antigen is as yet unknown.

Germline CDR1 and CDR2: SGDLS and YYNGEE. This CDR3 contains 15 residues. Together with a sample-barcoded 5' primer, a J-beta primer mix was included in a second PCR lasting 7 to 11 cycles. TCRdb recomputed calls from the 5' RACE reads with MiXCR, one row per CDR3 protein. The sample carries roughly 1,000,000 distinct CDR3 sequences, approximately 25% recorded once. The sample was also reused in another study, on T cells of mothers and their children. That work states: Donors comprised a few healthy Caucasian mothers plus their six children. Mothers yielded over 9.5 million CDR3 reads, children about 3 million each.

The TCR was taken from a girl aged 2 to 10 in good health. J is TRBJ2-5 and V is TRBV9; D is perhaps TRBD1 (6 bases). TRBJ2-7 explains the end of the DNA better; the J call may be wrong. The sample comprised blood. CDR3: CASSGSGEFPYEQYF. CDR3 nucleotide sequence: TGTGCCAGCAGCGGATCAGGGGAATTTCCCTACGAGCAGTACTTC.